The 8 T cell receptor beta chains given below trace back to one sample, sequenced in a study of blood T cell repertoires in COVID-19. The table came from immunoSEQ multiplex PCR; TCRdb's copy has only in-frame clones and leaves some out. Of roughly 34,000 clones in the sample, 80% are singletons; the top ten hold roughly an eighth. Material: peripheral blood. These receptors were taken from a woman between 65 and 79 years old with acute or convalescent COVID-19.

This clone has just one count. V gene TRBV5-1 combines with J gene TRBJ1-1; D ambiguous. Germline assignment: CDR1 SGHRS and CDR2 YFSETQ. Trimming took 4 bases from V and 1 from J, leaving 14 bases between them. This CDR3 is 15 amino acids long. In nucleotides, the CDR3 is TGCGCCAGCAGCGCTTCACCGGGAGGGAACACTGAAGCTTTCTTT. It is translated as CASSASPGGNTEAFF. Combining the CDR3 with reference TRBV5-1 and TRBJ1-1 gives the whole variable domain KAGVTQTPRYLIKTRGQQVTLSCSPISGHRSVSWYQQTPGQGLQFLFEYFSETQRNKGNFPGRFSGRQFSNSRSEMNVSTLELGDSALYLCASSASPGGNTEAFFGQGTRLTVV.

CDR3 nucleotide sequence: TGTGCCAGCAGCGCCAGAAGAACATCCTCCACAGATACGCAGTATTTT. This translates into CASSARRTSSTDTQYF. The chain carries TRBV13 and TRBJ2-3; D unresolved. In germline, CDR1 is PRHDT, CDR2 FYEKMQ (reference sequence). V was shortened by 5 bases and J by 2 bases, with 17 bases between the two germline ends. There are 16 residues in the CDR3. Full variable domain (outside the CDR3, taken from reference TRBV13 and TRBJ2-3): AAGVIQSPRHLIKEKRETATLKCYPIPRHDTVYWYQQGPGQDPQFLISFYEKMQSDKGSIPDRFSAQQFSDYHSELNMSSLELGDSALYFCASSARRTSSTDTQYFGPGTRLTVL.

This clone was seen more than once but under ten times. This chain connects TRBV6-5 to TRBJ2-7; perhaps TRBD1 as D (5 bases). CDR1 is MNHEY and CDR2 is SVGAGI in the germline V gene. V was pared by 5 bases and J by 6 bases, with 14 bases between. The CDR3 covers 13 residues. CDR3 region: CASSQGIVGEQYF. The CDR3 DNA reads TGTGCCAGCAGTCAGGGTATCGTGGGCGAGCAGTACTTC.

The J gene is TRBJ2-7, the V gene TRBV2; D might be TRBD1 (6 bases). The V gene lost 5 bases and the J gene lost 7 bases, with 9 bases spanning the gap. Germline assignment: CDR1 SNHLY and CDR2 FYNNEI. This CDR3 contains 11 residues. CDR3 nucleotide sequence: TGTGCCAGCAGTAGAGACAGGGAGCAGTACTTC. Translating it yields CASSRDREQYF.

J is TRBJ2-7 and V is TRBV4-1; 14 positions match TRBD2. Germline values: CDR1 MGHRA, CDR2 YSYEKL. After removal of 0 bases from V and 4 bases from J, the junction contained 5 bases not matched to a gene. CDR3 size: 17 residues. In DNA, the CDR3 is TGCGCCAGCAGCCAAGAGACTAGCGGGAGGGCCCAGTACGAGCAGTACTTC. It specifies CASSQETSGRAQYEQYF.

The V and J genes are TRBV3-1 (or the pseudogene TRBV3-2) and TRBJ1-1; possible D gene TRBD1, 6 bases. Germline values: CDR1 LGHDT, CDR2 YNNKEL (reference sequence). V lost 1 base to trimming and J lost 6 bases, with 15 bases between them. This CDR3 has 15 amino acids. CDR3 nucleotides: TGTGCCAGCAGCCAAGGACAGGTCCCGGCCGCTGAAGCTTTCTTT. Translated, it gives CASSQGQVPAAEAFF.

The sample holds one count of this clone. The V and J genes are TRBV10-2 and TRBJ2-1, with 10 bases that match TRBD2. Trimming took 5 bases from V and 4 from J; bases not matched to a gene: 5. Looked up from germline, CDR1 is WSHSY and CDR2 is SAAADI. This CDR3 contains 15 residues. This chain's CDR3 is CASSLLAGPYNEQFF. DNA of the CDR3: TGCGCCAGCAGTTTACTAGCGGGACCTTACAATGAGCAGTTCTTC.

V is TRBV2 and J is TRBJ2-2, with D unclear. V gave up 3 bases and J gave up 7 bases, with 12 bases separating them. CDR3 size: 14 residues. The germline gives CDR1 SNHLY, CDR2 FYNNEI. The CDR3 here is CASSDWAGSGELFF. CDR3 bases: TGTGCCAGCAGTGACTGGGCAGGAAGCGGGGAGCTGTTTTTT. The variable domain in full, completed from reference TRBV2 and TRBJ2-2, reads EPEVTQTPSHQVTQMGQEVILRCVPISNHLYFYWYRQILGQKVEFLVSFYNNEISEKSEIFDDQFSVERPDGSNFTLKIRSTKLEDSAMYFCASSDWAGSGELFFGEGSRLTVL.